Below, 23 T cell receptor beta chains from the same sample are listed, as sequenced in a study of brain metastases from non-small cell lung cancer. TCRdb's table, derived via immunoSEQ multiplex PCR, lists solely in-frame clones and lacks some. The profile shows 650 to 800 clones, 70% to 90% of them singletons. Material: primary lung tumor tissue. The receptors were sampled from a donor at least 40 years old with non-small cell lung cancer.

The chain carries TRBV2 and TRBJ2-3; 7 nucleotides align to TRBD2. This CDR3 has 17 residues. V was pared by 3 bases and J by 4 bases, with 13 bases of the junction left unmatched. CDR1 and CDR2 (germline): SNHLY, FYNNEI. The chain's CDR3 is CASSDGGRNKGADTQYF. The CDR3 nucleotides are TGTGCCAGCAGTGATGGCGGGAGAAACAAAGGGGCAGATACGCAGTATTTT.

The chain is built from TRBV7-9 and TRBJ1-6, with D uncertain. Germline CDR1 reads SEHNR; CDR2 reads FQNEAQ (reference sequence). This CDR3 has 13 amino acids. Trimming left V 1 base short and J 10 bases short, with 8 bases between. The CDR3 sequence is CASSLDGLSPLHF. The CDR3 DNA is TGTGCCAGCAGCTTAGACGGCCTCTCACCCCTCCACTTT.

This rearrangement joins TRBV6-5 to TRBJ1-4; the D is unclear. The germline V gene encodes CDR1 MNHEY and CDR2 SVGAGI. Trimming removed 0 bases at V and 3 bases at J, with 11 bases between. This CDR3 has 16 residues. CDR3 nucleotide sequence: TGTGCCAGCAGTTACTCGCCGGCAGCCTCTAATGAAAAACTGTTTTTT. This codes for CASSYSPAASNEKLFF.

The rearrangement uses TRBV14 and TRBJ1-1; possible D gene TRBD1, 5 bases. Germline V lookup: CDR1 SGHDN, CDR2 FVKESK. V lost 2 bases and J lost 5, with 15 bases in between. There are 15 residues in the CDR3. The CDR3 bases are TGTGCCAGCAGCCAAAGGTTGGGGGTCGGTACTGAAGCTTTCTTT. Translated, it gives CASSQRLGVGTEAFF. Variable domain in full (rest from reference TRBV14 and TRBJ1-1): EAGVTQFPSHSVIEKGQTVTLRCDPISGHDNLYWYRRVMGKEIKFLLHFVKESKQDESGMPNNRFLAERTGGTYSTLKVQPAELEDSGVYFCASSQRLGVGTEAFFGQGTRLTVV.

A few counts support this clone. This CDR3 is also generated by other DNA sequences in the sample. This rearrangement joins TRBV18 to TRBJ1-5, with D possibly matching TRBD1 (5 bases). CDR3 length equals 13 residues. CDR1 KGHSH and CDR2 LQKENI come from the germline V gene. Trimming pared 3 bases from V and 7 bases from J, leaving 10 bases between. CDR3: CASSPSGEQPQHF. As DNA, the CDR3 is TGTGCCAGCTCACCGTCGGGGGAACAGCCCCAGCATTTT.

The chain carries TRBV10-3 and TRBJ2-7; tentatively, D is TRBD1 (5 bases). This CDR3 comprises 12 residues. Germline V gene sequence: CDR1 ENHRY, CDR2 SYGVKD. The ends were cut back, 3 bases at V and 5 bases at J, with 8 bases in the middle. This CDR3 reads CAISDQGHEQYF. The CDR3 region has the DNA TGTGCCATCAGTGATCAGGGCCACGAGCAGTACTTC.

In regard to this clone: The identical CDR3 is also encoded by other nucleotide sequences in the sample. The V call is TRBV11-3, the J call TRBJ2-7; 8 nucleotides match TRBD2. The CDR3 totals 15 residues. Per the germline V gene, CDR1 is SGHNT and CDR2 is YENEEA. With 9 bases clipped from V and 4 bases from J, the junction kept 14 bases outside the gene matches. The CDR3 reads CASSLDPGGVYEQYF. CDR3 DNA sequence: TGTGCCAGTAGTTTAGATCCGGGAGGGGTTTACGAGCAGTACTTC. Full variable domain (missing parts from reference TRBV11-3 and TRBJ2-7): EAGVVQSPRYKIIEKKQPVAFWCNPISGHNTLYWYLQNLGQGPELLIRYENEEAVDDSQLPKDRFSAERLKGVDSTLKIQPAELGDSAVYLCASSLDPGGVYEQYFGPGTRLTVT.

In its sample, this clone is large. This CDR3 is missing its conserved last phenylalanine or tryptophan, likely due to a read error. The DNA is omitted, as the CDR3 cannot be located on it reliably, and the CDR3 follows TCRdb's listing. This CDR3 is also generated by other DNA sequences in the sample. V is TRBV30 and J is TRBJ1-1; TRBD1 is the table's D call and was not checked against the DNA. The V gene's germline CDR1 is GTSNPN and CDR2 SVGIG (reference sequence). The CDR3 contains 15 residues when both ends are counted. The CDR3 sequence: CAWLGRGMSVITTRR.

About this clone itself: The junction departs from the called germline gene at one end, perhaps through a read error. The chain couples TRBV6-2 or TRBV6-3 to TRBJ1-1, with D possibly being TRBD1 (5 bases). Germline CDR1 and CDR2: MNHEY and SVGEGT. This CDR3 has 14 residues. The CDR3 protein is CASSPGRMNTEAFF. DNA of the CDR3: TGTGCCAGCAGTCCAGGGCGAATGAATACTGAAGCTTTCTTT.

The rearrangement joins TRBV5-8 to TRBJ2-1; 7 bases match TRBD2. With 4 bases clipped from V and 9 bases from J, the junction kept 13 bases outside the gene matches. The CDR3 has 15 residues. The germline CDR1 and CDR2 sequences are SGHTS and YDEGEE. The chain's CDR3 is CASSRLAEPHVEQFF. In DNA, the CDR3 is TGTGCCAGCAGCCGACTAGCCGAACCCCATGTTGAGCAGTTCTTC.

The chain combines TRBV18 with TRBJ2-7; 7 bases line up with TRBD2. This CDR3 contains 13 residues. The germline gives CDR1 KGHSH, CDR2 LQKENI. Unmatched junction bases numbered 5, after V lost 4 bases and J lost 5 bases. CDR3 sequence (DNA): TGTGCCAGCTCACAAAGACTAGCCCACGAGCAGTACTTC. Its protein product is CASSQRLAHEQYF.

This chain connects TRBV13 to TRBJ2-3; the match to TRBD2 covers 12 bases. The CDR3 length is 16 residues. V was pared by 4 bases and J by 4 bases, with 6 bases of the junction left unmatched. CDR1 and CDR2 from the germline V gene are PRHDT and FYEKMQ (reference sequence). The CDR3 nucleotides read TGTGCCAGCAGCTCCGAGACTAGCGGGAGATCAGATACGCAGTATTTT. As protein: CASSSETSGRSDTQYF.

J is TRBJ2-7 and V is TRBV2; D unresolved. The V gene lost 4 bases and the J gene lost 6 bases, with 13 bases spanning the gap. The germline gives CDR1 SNHLY, CDR2 FYNNEI. The CDR3 runs 13 residues. For the CDR3, the DNA is TGTGCCAGCAGTGGGTCCGGTAAAGGCGAGCAGTACTTC. Amino acid sequence: CASSGSGKGEQYF.

V and J are TRBV11-2 and TRBJ2-2; TRBD1 might be the D (5 bases). CDR3 length equals 15 residues. Germline V gene data show CDR1 as SGHAT and CDR2 as FQNNGV. Trimming left V 1 base short and J 1 base short, with 7 bases between. CDR3 DNA sequence: TGTGCCAGCAGCTTAGGACAGTTGAACACCGGGGAGCTGTTTTTT. Protein sequence: CASSLGQLNTGELFF.

This chain uses TRBV12-3 or TRBV12-4 with TRBJ2-3; D not certain. CDR3 length: 12 residues. V lost 6 bases to trimming and J lost 0 bases, with 4 bases between them. In DNA, the CDR3 is TGTGCCAGCAGCATTAGCACAGATACGCAGTATTTT. Translating it yields CASSISTDTQYF.

Sample share makes this clone hyperexpanded. The same CDR3 is also encoded by other DNA sequences in this sample. The chain uses TRBV18 and TRBJ2-5; 10 bases map to TRBD1. Germline V gene data show CDR1 as KGHSH and CDR2 as LQKENI. V gave up 5 bases and J gave up 2 bases; unmatched junction bases: 8. This CDR3 region has 16 residues. Here the CDR3 reads CASSVRQGASQETQYF. The CDR3 DNA reads as TGTGCCAGCTCAGTCAGACAGGGGGCTTCACAAGAGACCCAGTACTTC.

The genes are TRBV6-2 or TRBV6-3 and TRBJ1-1; D remains unclear. V gave up 5 bases and J gave up 1 base, with 8 bases separating them. CDR1 and CDR2 (germline): MNHEY, SVGEGT. The CDR3 loop spans 13 amino acids. CDR3 region: CASSGQRNTEAFF. As DNA, the CDR3 is TGTGCCAGCAGTGGCCAGAGGAACACTGAAGCTTTCTTT.

This clone was detected once. The genes are TRBV7-8 and TRBJ2-3; D is tentatively TRBD1 or TRBD2 (5 bases each). CDR1 and CDR2 (germline): SGHVS, FQNEAQ. CDR3 length: 12 amino acids. Deletions cut 10 bases from V and 8 bases from J, with 16 bases between. The CDR3 bases are TGTGCCAACGGGGACCCGCCGGGTACGCAGTATTTT. The encoded protein is CANGDPPGTQYF.

As regards this clone: Just one base apart from a much larger clone, this may be a read error. Other DNA sequences in this sample translate to the same CDR3. The chain is built from TRBV18 and TRBJ2-5; TRBD1 matches 7 bases. CDR3 length: 16 amino acids. J was trimmed by 2 bases and V by 5 bases; bases with no gene match: 11. Looked up from germline, CDR1 is KGHSH and CDR2 is LQKENI. The CDR3 sequence is CASSVRQGASQETQYF. As DNA, the CDR3 is TGTGCCAGCTCAGTCAGACAGGGAGCTTCACAAGAGACCCAGTACTTC.

The count of this clone is one. J is TRBJ2-2 and V is TRBV19; 9 bases are a match to TRBD2. The length of the CDR3 is 16 residues. The J segment lost 5 bases and the V segment lost 1 base, leaving 5 bases of the junction unmatched. The germline V gene encodes CDR1 LNHDA and CDR2 SQIVND (reference sequence). CDR3 amino acids: CASSIGLAGKTGELFF. The CDR3 region has the DNA TGTGCCAGTAGTATAGGGCTAGCGGGAAAGACCGGGGAGCTGTTTTTT. Full variable domain (rest looked up from reference TRBV19 and TRBJ2-2): DGGITQSPKYLFRKEGQNVTLSCEQNLNHDAMYWYRQDPGQGLRLIYYSQIVNDFQKGDIAEGYSVSREKKESFPLTVTSAQKNPTAFYLCASSIGLAGKTGELFFGEGSRLTVL.

V is TRBV10-2 and J is TRBJ2-2; no definite D call. Trimming took off 3 bases at V and 7 bases at J, with 6 bases between the two ends. Germline-derived CDR1 and CDR2 are WSHSY and SAAADI. The CDR3 has 12 amino acids. CDR3 amino acids: CASSDFGGELFF. For the CDR3, the DNA is TGCGCCAGCAGTGATTTTGGCGGGGAGCTGTTTTTT.

The chain combines TRBV5-5 with TRBJ2-2; TRBD1 matches 7 bases. Trimming at V came to 4 bases and at J to 4 bases, leaving 10 bases not matched to a gene. Germline CDR1 and CDR2: SGHKS and YYEKEE (reference sequence). CDR3 length equals 16 residues. The CDR3 DNA reads TGTGCCAGCAGCCAGACAGGGATTACGGGCACCGGGGAGCTGTTTTTT. This codes for CASSQTGITGTGELFF. The complete variable domain, with remaining parts taken from reference TRBV5-5 and TRBJ2-2, reads DAGVTQSPTHLIKTRGQQVTLRCSPISGHKSVSWYQQVLGQGPQFIFQYYEKEERGRGNFPDRFSARQFPNYSSELNVNALLLGDSALYLCASSQTGITGTGELFFGEGSRLTVL.

The chain uses TRBV9 and TRBJ2-7; tentatively, D is TRBD1 (6 bases). Germline V gene lookup returns CDR1 SGDLS and CDR2 YYNGEE. The CDR3 length is 14 residues. Deletions cut 0 bases from V and 4 bases from J, with 11 bases between. The CDR3 is CASSVGQGTYEQYF. As DNA, the CDR3 is TGTGCCAGCAGCGTAGGGCAGGGGACGTACGAGCAGTACTTC.